These 24 T cell receptor beta chains share one sample of origin, sequenced in a study of neoadjuvant anti-PD-1 for oral cavity cancer. TCRdb keeps only in-frame clones here, not all; method: immunoSEQ multiplex PCR. The repertoire has about 6,700 clones, less than 80% of them found once; the top ten carry 3%. Material: PBMCs, obtained before nivolumab (anti-PD-1) treatment. The receptors were gathered from a person aged 35 to 85 with oral cavity squamous cell carcinoma.

The chain employs TRBV6-6 and TRBJ2-7, with D maybe TRBD1 (6 bases). The V gene lost 2 bases and the J gene lost 3 bases, with 11 bases spanning the gap. Per germline, CDR1 MNHNY and CDR2 SVGAGI (reference sequence). The CDR3 is made up of 14 amino acids. The CDR3 DNA reads as TGTGCCAGCAGTTACGAAAACAGGGACTACGAGCAGTACTTC. The encoded protein is CASSYENRDYEQYF.

V and J are TRBV4-3 and TRBJ2-1; D tentatively reads TRBD1 or TRBD2 (5 bases each). The CDR3 runs to 20 residues. Germline values: CDR1 LGHNA, CDR2 YSLEER. Trimming removed 2 bases from V and 1 base from J, with 24 bases in between. CDR3 sequence reads: CASSQRMGLPGTSSYNEQFF. The CDR3 bases are TGCGCCAGCAGCCAACGGATGGGGCTACCCGGGACGTCGTCCTACAATGAGCAGTTCTTC.

The chain links TRBV9 to TRBJ2-7; 12 positions match TRBD2. The CDR3 spans 15 residues. With V trimmed by 4 bases and J by 3 bases, 5 bases remained unmatched. Germline CDR1 reads SGDLS; CDR2 reads YYNGEE. The CDR3 coding sequence is TGTGCCAGCAGCCCCCGGACTAGCGGGGACTACGAGCAGTACTTC. As protein: CASSPRTSGDYEQYF. Combining the CDR3 with reference TRBV9 and TRBJ2-7 gives the whole variable domain DSGVTQTPKHLITATGQRVTLRCSPRSGDLSVYWYQQSLDQGLQFLIQYYNGEERAKGNILERFSAQQFPDLHSELNLSSLELGDSALYFCASSPRTSGDYEQYFGPGTRLTVT.

J is TRBJ1-5 and V is TRBV6-1, with D possibly being TRBD1 (6 bases). This CDR3 has 15 residues. Germline CDR1 and CDR2: MNHNS and SASEGT. Trimming pared 5 bases from V and 0 bases from J, leaving 11 bases between. CDR3: CASSSQGYSNQPQHF. CDR3 DNA sequence: TGTGCCAGCAGTTCCCAGGGGTATAGCAATCAGCCCCAGCATTTT.

V and J are TRBV5-1 and TRBJ1-1; D not resolved. This CDR3 spans 15 amino acids. Trimming pared 4 bases from V and 2 bases from J, leaving 15 bases between. CDR1 is SGHRS, CDR2 YFSETQ, per germline. The CDR3 sequence is CASSPMDALNTEAFF. CDR3 in DNA: TGCGCCAGCAGCCCGATGGATGCATTAAACACTGAAGCTTTCTTT.

The chain combines TRBV7-2 with TRBJ1-6; a possible D gene is TRBD1 (5 bases). This CDR3 spans 16 amino acids. Germline V lookup: CDR1 SGHTA, CDR2 FQGNSA. The V end was cut by 2 bases, the J end by 2 bases, with 10 bases between. CDR3 loop: CASSLSLQAYNSPLHF. Written as DNA, the CDR3 is TGTGCCAGCAGCTTAAGTTTACAGGCCTATAATTCACCCCTCCACTTT.

The chain's CDR3 is CSIRGLTEAFF. For the CDR3, the DNA is TGCAGTATCCGGGGCCTCACTGAAGCTTTCTTT. This rearrangement joins TRBV29-1 to TRBJ1-1, with D possibly TRBD1 on 5 matching bases. The V gene's germline CDR1 is SQVTM and CDR2 ANQGSEA. The CDR3 has 11 residues.

The chain has TRBV7-8 and TRBJ2-7; 8 nucleotides match TRBD2. In germline, CDR1 is SGHVS, CDR2 FQNEAQ. This CDR3 has 12 residues. Trimming cost V 5 bases and J 6 bases; bases outside gene matches: 3. CDR3 bases: TGTGCCAGCAGCCCCGGGGGGGCCGAGCAGTACTTC. Amino acid sequence: CASSPGGAEQYF.

This clone was seen only a few times. The chain uses TRBV25-1 and TRBJ2-5, with 11 bases aligning to TRBD2. There are 18 residues in the CDR3. Trimming removed 4 bases from V and 2 bases from J; junction bases left unmatched: 12. Germline loops: CDR1 MGHDK, CDR2 SYGVNS. As DNA, the CDR3 is TGTGCCAGCAGTGCTTCATTAGCGGGGGGGCATAAGCAAGAGACCCAGTACTTC. Translation gives CASSASLAGGHKQETQYF.

The chain carries TRBV28 and TRBJ1-1; no clear D. Per the germline V gene, CDR1 is MDHEN and CDR2 is SYDVKM. V was pared by 6 bases and J by 1 base, with 18 bases between. There are 16 residues in the CDR3. CDR3 nucleotide sequence: TGTGCCAGCAGGGCCGGGAGCCTATATGAGAACACTGAAGCTTTCTTT. It is translated as CASRAGSLYENTEAFF.

The chain joins TRBV4-3 to TRBJ2-1, with D tentatively TRBD1 (5 bases). Trimming removed 4 bases at V and 0 bases at J, with 16 bases between. This CDR3 region has 17 residues. Germline V gene data show CDR1 as LGHNA and CDR2 as YSLEER. CDR3 residues: CASSPTWGQTSYNEQFF. The CDR3 bases are TGCGCCAGCAGCCCTACCTGGGGCCAAACCTCCTACAATGAGCAGTTCTTC.

This clone is termed large. The V and J genes are TRBV7-2 and TRBJ2-3, with TRBD1 identical over 8 bases. V gave up 1 base and J gave up 2 bases; unmatched junction bases: 5. This CDR3 is 16 amino acids long. CDR1 SGHTA and CDR2 FQGNSA come from the germline V gene. The CDR3 bases are TGTGCCAGCAGCTTAGATCAGGGGGCGATCACAGATACGCAGTATTTT. Amino acid sequence: CASSLDQGAITDTQYF.

The genes are TRBV2 and TRBJ1-5; D possibly corresponds to TRBD1 (5 bases). The CDR3 consists of 15 residues. Trimming left V 5 bases short and J 3 bases short, with 14 bases between. Germline CDR1 and CDR2: SNHLY and FYNNEI. CDR3 residues: CASSTSGLLNQPQHF. For the CDR3, the DNA is TGTGCCAGCAGTACGTCAGGGCTTCTCAATCAGCCCCAGCATTTT.

This chain links TRBV27 with TRBJ2-7, with TRBD2 as a possible D gene (5 bases). The CDR3 has 14 amino acids. Trimming removed 11 bases from V and 5 bases from J, with 22 bases in between. CDR1 and CDR2 (germline): MNHEY, SMNVEV (reference sequence). CDR3 DNA sequence: TGTGCCGCCAAGAGACTGGGTACGGGAAACGAGCAGTACTTC. Its translation: CAAKRLGTGNEQYF.

The V call is TRBV27, the J call TRBJ2-6; D uncertain. From germline, CDR1 is MNHEY and CDR2 SMNVEV (reference sequence). Trimming removed 5 bases from V and 5 bases from J, with 22 bases in between. There are 18 residues in the CDR3. The CDR3 sequence is CASSVFIWLQSRANVLTF. The CDR3 coding sequence is TGTGCCAGCAGTGTGTTCATCTGGCTACAAAGTCGGGCCAACGTCCTGACTTTC.

CDR3 sequence: CASSQDRARAGGEKLFF. The CDR3 bases are TGTGCCAGCAGCCAAGATCGGGCCAGGGCAGGCGGGGAAAAACTGTTTTTT. The chain couples TRBV14 to TRBJ1-4; D is perhaps TRBD1 (5 bases). Germline values: CDR1 SGHDN, CDR2 FVKESK. V lost 0 bases and J 8 bases, leaving 19 bases between the germline ends. The CDR3 is 17 residues long.

J is TRBJ2-1 and V is TRBV5-5, with 9 nucleotides matching TRBD1. J gave up 8 bases and V 4 bases, and 10 bases lay outside the gene matches. The CDR3 contains 15 residues. Germline V gives CDR1 SGHKS, CDR2 YYEKEE (reference sequence). The CDR3 spells CASSPYSTGGYEQFF. The DNA of the CDR3 is TGTGCCAGCAGCCCCTATTCGACAGGGGGGTATGAGCAGTTCTTC.

This clone appeared once. This chain connects TRBV7-6 to TRBJ2-4; D may be TRBD2 (5 bases). Germline V lookup: CDR1 SGHVS, CDR2 FNYEAQ. V was cut by 0 bases and J by 8 bases, with 17 bases left in between. The CDR3 is 16 residues long. The CDR3 is CASSLALGGPKDIQYF. The CDR3 DNA is TGTGCCAGCAGCTTAGCGCTAGGAGGACCAAAGGACATTCAGTACTTC.

The chain joins TRBV4-2 to TRBJ2-6, with D unclear. CDR3 length equals 16 residues. Germline values: CDR1 LGHNA, CDR2 YNFKEQ. Trimming stripped 0 bases from V and 0 bases from J, with 6 bases between. CDR3 residues: CASSQDQNSGANVLTF. The CDR3 nucleotides are TGTGCCAGCAGCCAAGATCAAAACTCTGGGGCCAACGTCCTGACTTTC.

This chain connects TRBV7-7 to TRBJ2-3; D might be TRBD1 or TRBD2, each matching 5 bases. The CDR3 is 15 amino acids. Between the trimmed V and J ends, which lost 1 base and 4 bases, there was a span of 12 bases. Germline V gene sequence: CDR1 SSHAT, CDR2 FNYEAQ (reference sequence). The CDR3 DNA reads TGTGCCAGCAGCTTAGGGCAGGGAGTGTCAGATACGCAGTATTTT. Translated: CASSLGQGVSDTQYF.

This clone was seen a handful of times. The rearrangement uses TRBV18 and TRBJ1-1, with a weak D call TRBD1 (5 bases). Trimming shortened V by 4 bases and J by 4 bases, and 10 bases separated the two germline ends. The CDR3 is made up of 13 amino acids. Per germline, CDR1 KGHSH and CDR2 LQKENI. The CDR3 sequence: CASSQLRGTEAFF. Written as DNA, the CDR3 is TGTGCCAGCTCACAATTAAGGGGCACTGAAGCTTTCTTT.

The CDR3 DNA sequence: TGTGCCAGCAGCCCGGGGACAGGAGCCCAAGAGACCCAGTACTTC. Amino acid sequence: CASSPGTGAQETQYF. The V call is TRBV7-6, the J call TRBJ2-5; TRBD1 matches at 8 bases. The CDR3 sequence is 15 residues long. V lost 5 bases to trimming and J lost 1 base; unmatched junction nucleotides: 6. Germline V gene lookup returns CDR1 SGHVS and CDR2 FNYEAQ.

This sequence joins TRBV7-2 and TRBJ1-5; D is perhaps TRBD1 (6 bases). The V gene's germline CDR1 is SGHTA and CDR2 FQGNSA. Between the trimmed V and J ends, which lost 4 bases and 6 bases, there was a span of 10 bases. CDR3 length equals 13 residues. The DNA for the CDR3 is TGTGCCAGCAGCTGGACAGTTACTCAGCCCCAGCATTTT. Translated, it gives CASSWTVTQPQHF.

This sequence joins TRBV6-1 and TRBJ1-5, with no clear D. CDR3 size: 15 residues. Germline CDR1 MNHNS, CDR2 SASEGT. The V gene lost 6 bases and the J gene lost 6 bases, with 18 bases spanning the gap. The CDR3 coding sequence is TGTGCCAGCAGGGCCGGGGAACAGTGGAGTCAGCCCCAGCATTTT. Translating it yields CASRAGEQWSQPQHF.